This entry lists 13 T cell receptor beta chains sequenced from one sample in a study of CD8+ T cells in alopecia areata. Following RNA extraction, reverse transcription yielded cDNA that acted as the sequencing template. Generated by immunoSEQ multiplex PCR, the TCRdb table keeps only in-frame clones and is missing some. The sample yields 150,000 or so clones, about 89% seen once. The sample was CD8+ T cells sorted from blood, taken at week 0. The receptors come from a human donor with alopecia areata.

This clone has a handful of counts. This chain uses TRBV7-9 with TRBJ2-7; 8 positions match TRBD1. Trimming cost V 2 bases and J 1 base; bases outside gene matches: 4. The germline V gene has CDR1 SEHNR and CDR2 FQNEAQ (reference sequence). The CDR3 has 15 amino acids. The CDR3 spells CASSLYRTGSYEQYF. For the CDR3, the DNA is TGTGCCAGCAGCTTATACCGGACAGGGTCCTACGAGCAGTACTTC.

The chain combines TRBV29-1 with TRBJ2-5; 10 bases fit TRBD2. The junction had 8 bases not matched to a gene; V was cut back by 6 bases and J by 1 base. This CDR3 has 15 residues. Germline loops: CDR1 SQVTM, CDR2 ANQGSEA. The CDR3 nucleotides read TGCAGCGTCGCCCCGAGCGGGAGGGGCCAAGAGACCCAGTACTTC. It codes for CSVAPSGRGQETQYF.

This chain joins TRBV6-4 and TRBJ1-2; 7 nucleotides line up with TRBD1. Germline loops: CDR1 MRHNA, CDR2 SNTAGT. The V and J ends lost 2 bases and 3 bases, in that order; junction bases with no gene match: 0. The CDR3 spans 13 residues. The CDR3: CASSDGQDYGYTF. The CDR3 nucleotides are TGTGCCAGCAGTGACGGACAGGACTATGGCTACACCTTC.

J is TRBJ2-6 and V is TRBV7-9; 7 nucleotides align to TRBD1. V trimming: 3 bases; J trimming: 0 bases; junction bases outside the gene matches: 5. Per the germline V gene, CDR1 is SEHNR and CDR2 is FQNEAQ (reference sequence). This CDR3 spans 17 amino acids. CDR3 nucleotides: TGTGCCAGCAGCTTTGACAGGGCCCTCTCTGGGGCCAACGTCCTGACTTTC. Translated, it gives CASSFDRALSGANVLTF. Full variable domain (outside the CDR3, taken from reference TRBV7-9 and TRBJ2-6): DTGVSQNPRHKITKRGQNVTFRCDPISEHNRLYWYRQTLGQGPEFLTYFQNEAQLEKSRLLSDRFSAERPKGSFSTLEIQRTEQGDSAMYLCASSFDRALSGANVLTFGAGSRLTVL.

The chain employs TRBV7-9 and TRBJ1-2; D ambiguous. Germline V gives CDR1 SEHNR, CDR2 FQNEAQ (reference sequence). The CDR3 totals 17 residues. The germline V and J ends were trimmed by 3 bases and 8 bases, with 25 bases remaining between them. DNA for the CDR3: TGTGCCAGCAGCTTGGTTGGCCCGGCGAACCCCTCTGGGGGCTACACCTTC. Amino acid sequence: CASSLVGPANPSGGYTF.

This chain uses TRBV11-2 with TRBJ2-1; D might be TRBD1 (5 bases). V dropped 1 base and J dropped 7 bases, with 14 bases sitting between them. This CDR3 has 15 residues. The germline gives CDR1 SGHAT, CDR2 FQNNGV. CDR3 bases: TGTGCCAGCAGCTTAGCAGGGTCTAAATGGAATGAGCAGTTCTTC. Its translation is CASSLAGSKWNEQFF. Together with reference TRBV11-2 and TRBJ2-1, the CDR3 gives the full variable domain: EAGVAQSPRYKIIEKRQSVAFWCNPISGHATLYWYQQILGQGPKLLIQFQNNGVVDDSQLPKDRFSAERLKGVDSTLKIQPAKLEDSAVYLCASSLAGSKWNEQFFGPGTRLTVL.

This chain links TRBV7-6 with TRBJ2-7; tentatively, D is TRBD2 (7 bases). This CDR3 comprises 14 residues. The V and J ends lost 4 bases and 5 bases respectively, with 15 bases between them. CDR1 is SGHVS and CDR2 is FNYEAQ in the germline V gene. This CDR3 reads CASSSLGGGDEQYF. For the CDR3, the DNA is TGTGCCAGCAGCTCCCTGGGAGGGGGGGACGAGCAGTACTTC.

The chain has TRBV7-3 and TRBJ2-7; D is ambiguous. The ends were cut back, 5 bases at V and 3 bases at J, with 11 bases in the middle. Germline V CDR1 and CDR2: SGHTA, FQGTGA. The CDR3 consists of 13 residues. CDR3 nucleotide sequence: TGTGCCAGCAGCCCCTACCCGGACTACGAGCAGTACTTC. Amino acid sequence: CASSPYPDYEQYF.

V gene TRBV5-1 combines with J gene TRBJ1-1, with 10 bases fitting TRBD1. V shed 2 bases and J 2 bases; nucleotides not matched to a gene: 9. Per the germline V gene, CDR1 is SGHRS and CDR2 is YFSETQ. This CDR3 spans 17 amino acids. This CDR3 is CASSFKPKTGGNTEAFF. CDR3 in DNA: TGCGCCAGCAGCTTCAAACCCAAGACAGGGGGCAACACTGAAGCTTTCTTT.

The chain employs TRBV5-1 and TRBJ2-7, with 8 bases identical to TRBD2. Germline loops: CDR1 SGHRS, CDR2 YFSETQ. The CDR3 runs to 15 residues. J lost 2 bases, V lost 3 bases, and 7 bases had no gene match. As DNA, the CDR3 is TGCGCCAGCAGCTCGGGAGGGGCTGCCACCTACGAGCAGTACTTC. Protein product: CASSSGGAATYEQYF.

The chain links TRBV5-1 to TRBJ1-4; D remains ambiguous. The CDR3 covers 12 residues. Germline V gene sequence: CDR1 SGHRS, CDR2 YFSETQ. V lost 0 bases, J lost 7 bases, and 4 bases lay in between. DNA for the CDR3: TGCGCCAGCAGCTTGGGGGGTGAAAAACTGTTTTTT. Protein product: CASSLGGEKLFF.

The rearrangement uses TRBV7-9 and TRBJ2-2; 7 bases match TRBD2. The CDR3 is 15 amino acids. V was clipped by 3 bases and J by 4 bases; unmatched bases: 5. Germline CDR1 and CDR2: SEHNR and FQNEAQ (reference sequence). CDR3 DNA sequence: TGTGCCAGCAGCTTGGGAGGGGTCAGCACCGGGGAGCTGTTTTTT. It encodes CASSLGGVSTGELFF. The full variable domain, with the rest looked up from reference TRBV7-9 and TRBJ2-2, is DTGVSQNPRHKITKRGQNVTFRCDPISEHNRLYWYRQTLGQGPEFLTYFQNEAQLEKSRLLSDRFSAERPKGSFSTLEIQRTEQGDSAMYLCASSLGGVSTGELFFGEGSRLTVL.

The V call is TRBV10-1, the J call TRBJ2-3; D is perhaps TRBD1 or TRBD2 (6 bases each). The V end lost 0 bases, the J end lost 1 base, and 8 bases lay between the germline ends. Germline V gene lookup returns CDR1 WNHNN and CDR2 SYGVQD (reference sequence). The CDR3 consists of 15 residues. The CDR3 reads CASSESGGGTDTQYF. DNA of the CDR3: TGCGCCAGCAGTGAGTCGGGGGGCGGCACAGATACGCAGTATTTT.